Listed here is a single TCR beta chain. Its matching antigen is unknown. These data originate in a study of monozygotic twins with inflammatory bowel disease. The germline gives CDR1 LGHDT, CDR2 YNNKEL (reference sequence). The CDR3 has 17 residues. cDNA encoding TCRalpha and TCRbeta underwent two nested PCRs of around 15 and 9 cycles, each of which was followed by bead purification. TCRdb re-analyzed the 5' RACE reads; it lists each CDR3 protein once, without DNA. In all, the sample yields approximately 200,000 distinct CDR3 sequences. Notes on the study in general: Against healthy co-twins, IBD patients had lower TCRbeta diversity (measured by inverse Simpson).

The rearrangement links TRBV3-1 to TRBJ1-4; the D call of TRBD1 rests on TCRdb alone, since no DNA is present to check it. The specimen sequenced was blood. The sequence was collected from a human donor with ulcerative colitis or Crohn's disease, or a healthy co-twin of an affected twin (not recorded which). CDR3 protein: CASSQEKLTGVNEKLFF.